This T cell receptor (beta chain) appears in the sequencing data of a study of OX40 agonist ivuxolimab in advanced cancers. The table came from immunoSEQ multiplex PCR; TCRdb's copy has only in-frame clones and leaves some out. The sample includes tens of thousands of clones, around 89% seen only once; the top ten take about 0.99%. Study observations and caveats: On average, a greater number of expanded clones characterised CD8+ T cells relative to CD4+.

A word on this clone: The antigen is undetermined.

The CDR3 loop spans 15 amino acids. Germline CDR1 is SGHDT and CDR2 is YYEEEE. The germline V and J ends were trimmed by 4 bases and 8 bases, with 18 bases remaining between them. The sample was CD4+ or CD8+ T cells sorted from blood, taken in a trial of the OX40 agonist ivuxolimab. This clonotype was obtained from an adult with an advanced solid tumor such as melanoma, head and neck, liver or kidney cancer. The rearrangement links TRBV5-6 to TRBJ1-4; TRBD1 might be the D (6 bases). The CDR3 DNA sequence: TGTGCCAGCAGCACTCGACAGGTCCCTCTGGAAAAACTGTTTTTT. Its protein product is CASSTRQVPLEKLFF.